This record covers a single T cell receptor (beta chain). The antigen remains unidentified. The repertoire was sequenced with immunoSEQ multiplex PCR; TCRdb's copy has only in-frame clones and lacks some. The sample lists under 130,000 clones, nearly 90% seen once, with 2% to 2.5% in the top ten. This sample stems from a study of T cell responses to AZD1222 COVID-19 vaccine. Deletions cut 3 bases from V and 2 bases from J, with 11 bases between. The germline CDR1 and CDR2 sequences are LNHDA and SQIVND (reference sequence). The CDR3 consists of 14 residues. The study's findings and limits: Spike-specific TCR breadth and depth both grew after two AZD1222 doses. There were vaccine-associated CD4 TCRs across spike, dominant at 160-218 and 743-854. Unmutated variant regions reportedly attract nearly half of all spike-specific TCRs. Seropositive AZD1222 recipients at baseline numbered only five or six.

The V call is TRBV19, the J call TRBJ2-7; TRBD2 might be the D (5 bases). Material: peripheral blood, obtained 28 days after the second AZD1222 dose. This clonotype was sampled from an adult who received the AZD1222 COVID-19 vaccine. The CDR3 sequence is CASSITSPTYEQYF. The CDR3 nucleotides are TGTGCCAGTAGTATCACTAGTCCCACCTACGAGCAGTACTTC.